This TCR beta chain is drawn from a study of CD8 T cells in ankylosing spondylitis. Regarding the study as a whole: Significantly higher representation of disease-linked clones was reported for matched ankylosing spondylitis synovial fluid.

CDR3 length: 14 residues. Trimming stripped 5 bases from V and 2 bases from J, with 13 bases between. CDR1 and CDR2 from the germline V gene are SGHAT and FQNNGV. This clonotype was recorded many times. What it recognizes is unknown. TCRdb used MiXCR to reprocess the 5' RACE reads, holding one entry per CDR3 protein. The table lists some 140,000 distinct CDR3 sequences, 7% to 9% of them singletons. This chain joins TRBV11-2 and TRBJ2-7; D unresolved. Material: synovial fluid, either unsorted or a sorted T cell fraction (not recorded which). The receptor comes from a male donor with ankylosing spondylitis. CDR3 sequence: CASSQNSIPYEQYF. The CDR3 coding sequence is TGTGCCAGCAGCCAAAACAGTATCCCCTACGAGCAGTACTTC.